This entry describes one TCR beta chain. What it binds is not known. This sample is part of a study of vaccination effects on CD4 cells after COVID-19. Study-level results: Healthy vaccinees' vaccine-induced clones included only 1 of 255 that recognized common cold coronaviruses. Late after vaccination, infection- and vaccine-induced clones showed marked clonal contraction.

The germline gives CDR1 MNHNS, CDR2 SASEGT. The CDR3 sequence is 14 residues long. The V end was cut by 0 bases, the J end by 7 bases, with 10 bases between. Only in-frame clones appear in the TCRdb table, and some are missing; sequencing was by immunoSEQ multiplex PCR. The sample has 50,000 to 60,000 clones; about two thirds are singletons. Ahead of sequencing, the ViraFEST assay grew antigen-specific CD4+ T cells using viral peptide pools. CD4+ T cell isolation took place after less than 13 days of culture. Nucleocapsid antibodies stayed negative before and after vaccination, showing no earlier SARS-CoV-2 infection.

This chain connects TRBV6-1 to TRBJ1-5; D is ambiguous. The sample here was CD4+ T cells from PBMCs cultured with SARS-CoV-2 spike peptides, taken before COVID-19 vaccination. This sequence originates from a human donor who received a COVID-19 vaccine. DNA for the CDR3: TGTGCCAGCAGTGAAGCTGGGCAGGCCCAGCCCCAGCATTTT. This translates into CASSEAGQAQPQHF.